These 20 T cell receptor beta chains originate from one sample sequenced in a study of long-term antiretroviral therapy in people with HIV. It was version v3.0 of the immunoSEQ assay that was run at survey level. The table came from immunoSEQ multiplex PCR; TCRdb's copy has only in-frame clones and leaves some out. The data hold about 26,000 clones, with approximately 86% observed a single time. The input for sequencing was unsorted PBMCs, taken approximately 2.6 years after starting antiretroviral therapy. These receptors originate from a man aged 35 to 55 with HIV.

The chain joins TRBV10-2 to TRBJ2-7, with D perhaps TRBD1 (6 bases). Germline CDR1 is WSHSY and CDR2 is SAAADI. V lost 10 bases to trimming and J lost 2 bases, with 15 bases between them. The CDR3 sequence is 13 residues long. CDR3 sequence: CATLPDSTYEQYF. The CDR3 DNA reads as TGCGCCACCCTTCCGGACAGTACCTACGAGCAGTACTTC.

The chain uses TRBV30 and TRBJ2-1; D unclear. Between the trimmed V and J ends, which lost 0 bases and 9 bases, there was a span of 9 bases. This CDR3 contains 12 residues. Germline V lookup: CDR1 GTSNPN, CDR2 SVGIG (reference sequence). DNA for the CDR3: TGTGCCTGGAGTGTAACTTTAGGTGAGCAGTTCTTC. It is translated as CAWSVTLGEQFF.

The chain links TRBV7-2 to TRBJ1-2; possibly TRBD1 for D (6 bases). V dropped 1 base and J dropped 4 bases, with 10 bases sitting between them. Germline V gives CDR1 SGHTA, CDR2 FQGNSA. The CDR3 consists of 14 residues. The CDR3: CASSLESQGYGYTF. The CDR3 region has the DNA TGTGCCAGCAGCTTAGAGTCACAGGGCTATGGCTACACCTTC.

The chain couples TRBV27 to TRBJ1-2; 7 nucleotides match TRBD1. V lost 10 bases, J lost 4 bases, and 9 bases stayed unmatched. The CDR3 is 13 amino acids. The germline CDR1 and CDR2 sequences are MNHEY and SMNVEV (reference sequence). Here the CDR3 DNA reads TGTGCCACTCACAGGACAGGCACCTATGGCTACACCTTC. Protein product: CATHRTGTYGYTF.

The chain uses TRBV4-2 and TRBJ1-5; possibly TRBD1 for D (6 bases). This CDR3 has 15 amino acids. Germline values: CDR1 LGHNA, CDR2 YNFKEQ. V shed 4 bases and J shed 4 bases, with 14 bases lying between them. CDR3 region: CASSPGQSGNQPQHF. The CDR3 DNA reads TGTGCCAGCAGCCCTGGACAGTCTGGGAATCAGCCCCAGCATTTT.

The chain carries TRBV11-2 and TRBJ2-7, with 8 bases that match TRBD1. Germline V gives CDR1 SGHAT, CDR2 FQNNGV. V lost 3 bases to trimming and J lost 0 bases; unmatched junction nucleotides: 1. This CDR3 is 14 amino acids long. CDR3 residues: CASSLDRDSYEQYF. Written as DNA, the CDR3 is TGTGCCAGCAGCTTGGACAGGGACTCCTACGAGCAGTACTTC.

The chain carries TRBV29-1 and TRBJ1-1; D call uncertain. There are 15 residues in the CDR3. Deletions cut 4 bases from V and 2 bases from J, with 17 bases between. Germline CDR1 is SQVTM and CDR2 is ANQGSEA. This CDR3 is CSVGGATSSNTEAFF. As DNA, the CDR3 is TGCAGCGTTGGGGGAGCGACCTCCTCAAACACTGAAGCTTTCTTT.

This sequence joins TRBV11-3 and TRBJ2-3; D is tentatively TRBD1 or TRBD2 (6 bases each). The CDR3 consists of 16 residues. Germline lookup yields CDR1 SGHNT and CDR2 YENEEA. Trimming left V 5 bases short and J 0 bases short, with 15 bases between. CDR3 in DNA: TGTGCCAGCAGCCCCGGGGGCCATTCTAGCACAGATACGCAGTATTTT. This gives the protein CASSPGGHSSTDTQYF.

The chain recombines TRBV6-4 with TRBJ1-2, with 9 bases lining up with TRBD1. The CDR3 spans 14 residues. The V gene's germline CDR1 is MRHNA and CDR2 SNTAGT. V trimming: 4 bases; J trimming: 6 bases; junction bases outside the gene matches: 6. The CDR3 loop reads CASSAKQGADGYTF. The CDR3 DNA reads TGTGCCAGCAGTGCGAAACAGGGGGCCGATGGCTACACCTTC.

This clone was observed once. The chain joins TRBV10-2 to TRBJ2-3; D call uncertain. Germline CDR1 is WSHSY and CDR2 is SAAADI. This CDR3 is built from 15 residues. With 5 bases removed from V and 0 bases from J, the gap between germline ends came to 12 bases. CDR3 sequence: CASSSRPPSTDTQYF. CDR3 in DNA: TGCGCCAGCAGTTCTAGGCCCCCGAGCACAGATACGCAGTATTTT.

The rearrangement joins TRBV6-5 to TRBJ1-6; D remains unclear. The germline V and J ends were trimmed by 2 bases and 5 bases, with 13 bases remaining between them. The CDR3 is made up of 16 amino acids. Germline CDR1 MNHEY, CDR2 SVGAGI. The DNA for the CDR3 is TGTGCCAGCAGTTACCCGTACTCAAGGGATAATTCACCCCTCCACTTT. It specifies CASSYPYSRDNSPLHF.

This clone was seen a few times. The CDR3 nucleotides read TGTGCCAGCACCGACTCTATAGGACAGTCCAATGAGCAGTTCTTC. Protein product: CASTDSIGQSNEQFF. This chain joins TRBV6-4 and TRBJ2-1, with D perhaps TRBD1 (6 bases). Germline CDR1 and CDR2: MRHNA and SNTAGT. Trimming took off 7 bases at V and 6 bases at J, with 19 bases between the two ends. This CDR3 has 15 amino acids.

The gene calls are TRBV28 and TRBJ2-2; no clear D. Trimming cost V 3 bases and J 7 bases, with 21 bases left between them. In germline, CDR1 is MDHEN, CDR2 SYDVKM. This CDR3 is 17 amino acids long. DNA for the CDR3: TGTGCCAGCAGTTTCGGTGGATTGCGGTTGCCTCGCGGGGAGCTGTTTTTT. Amino acids: CASSFGGLRLPRGELFF.

J is TRBJ2-5 and V is TRBV27, with 11 bases aligning to TRBD2. The germline V gene has CDR1 MNHEY and CDR2 SMNVEV (reference sequence). Germline trimming cut 6 bases from V and 3 bases from J; bases unmatched to any gene: 6. CDR3 length: 15 residues. The CDR3 nucleotides read TGTGCCAGCAGATCCCTAGCGGGGGGTGAAGAGACCCAGTACTTC. Protein product: CASRSLAGGEETQYF.

The DNA of the CDR3 is TGTGCCAGCAGCCAATCTCAGGGGGCCTGGCAGTACTTC. This encodes CASSQSQGAWQYF. The J gene is TRBJ2-7, the V gene TRBV4-2, with 8 bases fitting TRBD1. The CDR3 is 13 residues long. Germline V lookup: CDR1 LGHNA, CDR2 YNFKEQ. With 2 bases clipped from V and 9 bases from J, the junction kept 6 bases outside the gene matches.

The J gene is TRBJ1-1, the V gene TRBV2; D may be TRBD1 (6 bases). There are 13 residues in the CDR3. The V and J ends lost 7 bases and 1 base respectively, with 10 bases between them. Germline CDR1 is SNHLY and CDR2 is FYNNEI. The CDR3 nucleotides read TGTGCCAGCATTGACAGGCCGAACACTGAAGCTTTCTTT. Its protein product is CASIDRPNTEAFF. The full variable domain, completed using reference TRBV2 and TRBJ1-1, is EPEVTQTPSHQVTQMGQEVILRCVPISNHLYFYWYRQILGQKVEFLVSFYNNEISEKSEIFDDQFSVERPDGSNFTLKIRSTKLEDSAMYFCASIDRPNTEAFFGQGTRLTVV.

In DNA form, the CDR3 reads TGTGCCAGCAGCTTAGCCCATGAGCAGTTCTTC. Encoded protein: CASSLAHEQFF. The chain uses TRBV11-2 and TRBJ2-1, with no clear D. Germline-derived CDR1 and CDR2 are SGHAT and FQNNGV. This CDR3 contains 11 residues. V gave up 1 base and J gave up 8 bases, with 3 bases separating them.

V and J are TRBV5-4 and TRBJ2-7, with D maybe TRBD1 (6 bases). The germline V and J ends were trimmed by 0 bases and 1 base, with 14 bases remaining between them. CDR3 length: 16 residues. The V gene's germline CDR1 is SGHNT and CDR2 YYREEE (reference sequence). The CDR3 loop reads CASSLGSGRGSYEQYF. The CDR3 bases are TGTGCCAGCAGCTTGGGCTCCGGCAGGGGTTCCTACGAGCAGTACTTC.

The chain uses TRBV7-9 and TRBJ2-1; 8 bases are shared with TRBD2. Germline V gene sequence: CDR1 SEHNR, CDR2 FQNEAQ (reference sequence). V shed 8 bases and J 0 bases; nucleotides not matched to a gene: 6. The CDR3 covers 15 residues. The CDR3 bases are TGTGCCAGCCTTAGCGGGACAAGCTCCTACAATGAGCAGTTCTTC. It codes for CASLSGTSSYNEQFF.

The chain uses TRBV28 and TRBJ1-4, with D unresolved. The CDR3 spans 13 residues. Germline lookup yields CDR1 MDHEN and CDR2 SYDVKM. Trimming shortened V by 7 bases and J by 2 bases, and 8 bases separated the two germline ends. The CDR3 DNA reads as TGTGCCAGCACAAGTCGGACTAATGAAAAACTGTTTTTT. As protein: CASTSRTNEKLFF.